This is a list of T cell receptor beta chains from one sample in a study of tumor-infiltrating lymphocytes in glioblastoma multiforme. TCRdb recomputed calls from the multiplex PCR reads with MiXCR, one row per CDR3 protein. Of more than 13,000 distinct CDR3 sequences in the sample, roughly 74% were seen once. Sequencing was performed on brain tumor tissue. All receptors come from a male donor with glioblastoma. Each CDR3 is given with its conserved first and last residue. D genes are given only for firm matches. Rows may omit the clone size; those that give it use once, few, many or a size class.

many	TRBJ1-2	-	TRBV27	TGTGCCAGCAGTATACAGGGTAGTACCTATGGCTACACCTTC	CASSIQGSTYGYTF
medium-sized	TRBJ1-4	TRBD1	TRBV6-6	TGTGCCAGCGGCTCACAGGGGGCAGATGAAAAACTGTTTTTT	CASGSQGADEKLFF
-	TRBJ2-5	-	TRBV6-5	TGTGCCAGCAGTTCTTGCAGGGGCGAGACCCAGTACTTC	CASSSCRGETQYF
many	TRBJ2-3	-	TRBV29-1	TGCAGCGTTGAAGCCCGAAACGCGGGGCCAGATACGCAGTATTTT	CSVEARNAGPDTQYF
-	TRBJ2-7	-	TRBV29-1	TGCAGTGTTGGAGAGACTATCTACCAGCAGTACTTC	CSVGETIYQQYF
-	TRBJ2-7	-	TRBV20-1	TGCAGTACTAGAGATGATCGTCGGTCTAGTGGGAGTACCGAACAGTACTTC	CSTRDDRRSSGSTEQYF
-	TRBJ2-3	TRBD1	TRBV20-1	TGCAGTGCTCTCCACCCGACAGGGTTATCAGATACACAGTATTTT	CSALHPTGLSDTQYF
many	TRBJ2-1	TRBD2	TRBV5-1	TGCGCCAGCAGACGGACTAGCGGGAGGGTAGACAATGAGCAGTTCTTC	CASRRTSGRVDNEQFF
-	TRBJ2-2	TRBD2	TRBV11-2	TGTGCCAGCACCCCCTCATTCGGCCAAGGGCTAGCGGAAACACCGGGAGCTGTTTTT	CASTPSFGQGLAETPGAVF
-	TRBJ2-1	-	TRBV11-2	TGTGCCAGCAGCTTAGATAGGGGGAATGAGCAGTTC	CASSLDRGNEQF
medium-sized	TRBJ2-1	-	TRBV11-2	TGTGCCAGCAGCTTGAATGACTATGAGCAGTTCTTC	CASSLNDYEQFF
-	TRBJ2-7	-	TRBV20-1	TGCAGTGCTGCTATGACATGGTTCAACGAGCAGTACTTC	CSAAMTWFNEQYF
-	TRBJ2-2	-	TRBV20-1	TGCAGTGCTAGAAAAAGCGGGAACACCGGGGAGCTGTTTTTT	CSARKSGNTGELFF
-	TRBJ2-3	-	TRBV4-1	TGCGCCAGCAGCCAAAGCCATTCGCGAGGGAGACGCACAGATACGCAGTATTTT	CASSQSHSRGRRTDTQYF